One and the same sample provided the 7 T cell receptor beta chains below, sequenced in a study of vaccination effects on CD4 cells after COVID-19. Assay: immunoSEQ multiplex PCR; the TCRdb copy retains only in-frame clones and omits some. The data contain about 74,000 clones, 60% to 80% of them singletons. Researchers isolated CD4+ T cells once about 11 days of culture had elapsed. These receptors' antigens are unknown. The sequencing here drew on CD4+ T cells from PBMCs cultured without peptide, taken before COVID-19 vaccination. These receptors originate from a human donor who received a COVID-19 vaccine.

The J gene is TRBJ1-1, the V gene TRBV5-1; unclear D gene. Trimming removed 6 bases at V and 6 bases at J, with 24 bases between. This CDR3 is 16 amino acids long. Germline CDR1 reads SGHRS; CDR2 reads YFSETQ. CDR3 DNA sequence: TGCGCCAGCACCAAATGGCTGGGCGGGAAAGAGGCTGAAGCTTTCTTT. Translating it yields CASTKWLGGKEAEAFF.

The count of this clone is one. This chain joins TRBV2 and TRBJ2-1; D call uncertain. V lost 6 bases and J 5 bases, leaving 5 bases between the germline ends. The length of the CDR3 is 11 residues. CDR1 and CDR2 from the germline V gene are SNHLY and FYNNEI. The CDR3 reads CASSANNEQFF. CDR3 coding DNA: TGTGCCAGCAGCGCGAACAATGAGCAGTTCTTC.

This clone has a handful of counts. The chain has TRBV18 and TRBJ1-4; perhaps TRBD1 as D (5 bases). The germline gives CDR1 KGHSH, CDR2 LQKENI. Trimming removed 2 bases at V and 8 bases at J, with 9 bases between. The CDR3 sequence is 13 residues long. The DNA of the CDR3 is TGTGCCAGCTCACCAAGCAGGGACGAAAAACTGTTTTTT. Translation gives CASSPSRDEKLFF.

This chain links TRBV10-2 with TRBJ2-2; 7 bases align to TRBD2. Germline V gene sequence: CDR1 WSHSY, CDR2 SAAADI. V lost 6 bases to trimming and J lost 1 base; unmatched junction nucleotides: 2. The CDR3 totals 14 residues. Written as DNA, the CDR3 is TGCGCCAGCAGCACGGGAGGGAACACCGGGGAGCTGTTTTTT. Translated: CASSTGGNTGELFF.

The rearrangement links TRBV6-2 or TRBV6-3 to TRBJ2-2; no reliable D call. CDR3 length equals 13 residues. CDR1 is MNHEY and CDR2 is SVGEGT in the germline V gene. V was cut by 4 bases and J by 0 bases, with 3 bases left in between. The CDR3 reads CASSWANTGELFF. In nucleotides, the CDR3 is TGTGCCAGCAGTTGGGCGAACACCGGGGAGCTGTTTTTT.

The V and J genes are TRBV24-1 and TRBJ2-5, with 13 bases identical to TRBD2. The CDR3 totals 16 residues. Losses at the gene ends were 6 bases for V and 4 bases for J; bases not matched to a gene: 7. CDR1 is KGHDR, CDR2 SFDVKD, per germline. The CDR3 nucleotides read TGTGCCACCAGTCGGACTAGCGGGGGCCCCGGAGAGACCCAGTACTTC. Amino acids: CATSRTSGGPGETQYF.

This rearrangement joins TRBV7-8 to TRBJ2-3, with TRBD1 as a possible D gene (5 bases). Trimming left V 5 bases short and J 2 bases short, with 11 bases between. CDR1 is SGHVS and CDR2 is FQNEAQ in the germline V gene. The CDR3 loop spans 14 amino acids. The CDR3 sequence is CASSTRALTDTQYF. The CDR3 DNA reads as TGTGCCAGCAGCACCAGGGCCCTCACAGATACGCAGTATTTT.